These T cell receptor beta chains were read from a single sample in a study of OX40 agonist ivuxolimab in advanced cancers. Libraries were prepared by immunoSEQ multiplex PCR; TCRdb keeps only in-frame clonotypes and omits some of them. The sample lists about 130,000 clones, roughly 91% occurring once. Sequenced material: CD4+ or CD8+ T cells sorted from blood, taken in a trial of the OX40 agonist ivuxolimab. The receptors originated from an adult with an advanced solid tumor such as melanoma, head and neck, liver or kidney cancer. Both conserved end residues are part of each CDR3. A D gene is named only where the DNA matches it firmly. Size is stated for part of the rows, as once, few or many counts, or as a class when the clone is expanded.

v_gene	abundance	d_gene	len	j_gene	CDR3nt	CDR3aa
TRBV11-2	NA	TRBD2	15	TRBJ2-7	TGTGCCAGCAGTTACGAAGGGACTAGCGGGTACGAGCAGTACTTC	CASSYEGTSGYEQYF
TRBV7-2	NA	NA	15	TRBJ1-4	TGTGCCAGCAGCTTAGTAACCAGACCGAATGAAAAACTGTTTTTT	CASSLVTRPNEKLFF
TRBV18	NA	NA	13	TRBJ2-7	TGTGCCAGCTCAGGTTCTTCCTTCGGCGAGCAGTACTTC	CASSGSSFGEQYF
TRBV29-1	NA	NA	13	TRBJ1-6	TGCAGCGTTGGGGGGCAAGGGGGATCACCCCTCCACTTT	CSVGGQGGSPLHF
TRBV5-4	once	NA	17	TRBJ2-2	TGTGCCAGCAGCGGGGCAGAGGGTACTAACGGGTCCGGGGAGCTGTTTTTT	CASSGAEGTNGSGELFF
TRBV2	NA	NA	14	TRBJ2-3	TGTGCCAGCAGTGAACTCCTACCCACAGATACGCAGTATTTT	CASSELLPTDTQYF
TRBV10-3	NA	NA	12	TRBJ1-5	TGTGCCATCAGTGACAGTTCTCAGGGCCAGCATTTT	CAISDSSQGQHF
TRBV5-6	NA	NA	17	TRBJ1-2	TGTGCCAGCAGTCCCTCAACGGGGGGCGCGAGGATGGATGGCTACACCTTC	CASSPSTGGARMDGYTF
TRBV6-5	few	NA	15	TRBJ1-1	TGTGCCAGCAGTTACTCGGGGGCCAGGGGAACTGAAGCTTTCTTT	CASSYSGARGTEAFF
TRBV5-6	NA	NA	11	TRBJ1-4	TGTGCCAGCAGCTTTTCCGGGCCCGAGGTTTTT	CASSFSGPEVF
TRBV19	NA	TRBD1	19	TRBJ1-2	TGTGCCAGTAGCTCACCGGGGGGGACAGGCGATCCTTCGAGCTATGGCTACACCTTC	CASSSPGGTGDPSSYGYTF
TRBV28	NA	TRBD1	14	TRBJ2-7	TGTGCCAGCAGGAGGACAGGGGGTGTCTACGAGCAGTACTTC	CASRRTGGVYEQYF
TRBV4-2	NA	NA	13	TRBJ1-2	TGTGCCAGCAGCGCCGACAGGAACTATGGCTACACCTTC	CASSADRNYGYTF
TRBV5-4	NA	TRBD1	14	TRBJ1-4	TGTGCCAGCAGCTGGGGACAGACCGGTGAAAAACTGTTTTTT	CASSWGQTGEKLFF
TRBV7-3	NA	NA	16	TRBJ2-2	TGTGCCAGCAGCGCTCGAGGCGGATGGAACACCGGGGAGCTGTTTTTT	CASSARGGWNTGELFF
TRBV10-1	NA	NA	14	TRBJ2-3	TGCGCCAGCAGTGAAACAGGGAGGCCAGATACGCAGTATTTT	CASSETGRPDTQYF
TRBV21-1	few	NA	16	TRBJ2-7	TGTGCCAGCAGCAAAGGACTAGCGGGGGGGGCCTACGAGCAGTACTTC	CASSKGLAGGAYEQYF
TRBV5-5	NA	NA	14	TRBJ2-3	TGTGCCAGCAGCTTGCAAGGGGCTACAGATACGCAGTATTTT	CASSLQGATDTQYF
TRBV5-1	NA	NA	15	TRBJ1-2	TGCGCCAGCAGCTCGGTGGCACAGGGTCAGAGTGGCTACACCTTC	CASSSVAQGQSGYTF
TRBV4-3	NA	TRBD2	17	TRBJ2-3	TGCGCCAGCAGCCAAAATAGCGGGGGGGGTGGTTTGGATACGCAGTATTTT	CASSQNSGGGGLDTQYF
TRBV10-3	NA	TRBD2	16	TRBJ2-5	TGTGCCATCAGTGAGTATTGGGGACTAGACCAAGAGACCCAGTACTTC	CAISEYWGLDQETQYF
TRBV6-6	NA	NA	12	TRBJ2-5	TGTGCCAGCAGTTTAAGGGTCGAGACCCAGTACTTC	CASSLRVETQYF
TRBV6-5	NA	NA	16	TRBJ1-5	TGTGCCAGCAGTTACTCGGGCAGGCTTGGCAATCAGCCCCAGCATTTT	CASSYSGRLGNQPQHF
TRBV7-2	NA	TRBD1	15	TRBJ1-3	TGTGCCAGCAGCCAAGACAGGGGCTCTGGAAACACCATATATTTT	CASSQDRGSGNTIYF
TRBV19	NA	NA	16	TRBJ2-2	TGTGCCAGTAGGAACCAATGGATCCTGGCTCCCGGGGAGCTGTTTTTT	CASRNQWILAPGELFF
TRBV2	NA	TRBD2	20	TRBJ2-1	TGTGCCAGCAGTTCCACAAGACTAGCGGGAGGATCGAGCTCCTACAATGAGCAGTTCTTC	CASSSTRLAGGSSSYNEQFF
TRBV5-3	NA	NA	15	TRBJ2-5	TGTGCCAGAAGCCGACTACCCCGACAGCCAGAGACCCAGTACTTC	CARSRLPRQPETQYF
TRBV7-2	once	TRBD1	15	TRBJ2-7	TGTGCCAGCAGCCCGCCCGGGGGACAGGGCAACGAGCAGTACTTC	CASSPPGGQGNEQYF
TRBV14	NA	TRBD1	13	TRBJ2-3	TGTGCCAGCAGCCCGAACAGGGGGGATACGCAGTATTTT	CASSPNRGDTQYF
TRBV18	NA	NA	13	TRBJ2-1	TGTGCCAGCTCACCCTCCGAGGGGAATGAGCAGTTCTTC	CASSPSEGNEQFF
TRBV5-1	NA	TRBD2	16	TRBJ2-1	TGCGCCAGCAGCCCAGAGGGGCCTAGCGGGTACAATGAGCAGTTCTTC	CASSPEGPSGYNEQFF
TRBV18	NA	NA	14	TRBJ1-6	TGTGCCAGCTCACCAGACTCCTATAATTCACCCCTCCACTTT	CASSPDSYNSPLHF
TRBV5-1	once	TRBD1	16	TRBJ1-5	TGCGCCAGCAGTCCCAAACCGGGGACAGGGCTTCAGCCCCAGCATTTT	CASSPKPGTGLQPQHF
TRBV28	NA	NA	15	TRBJ2-3	TGTGCCAGCAGTTTAGGGGGGAGCTATGCGGATACGCAGTATTTT	CASSLGGSYADTQYF
TRBV27	NA	TRBD1	15	TRBJ1-2	TGTGCCAGCAGTTTCCTCCCTCCGACAGGGAACGGCTACACCTTC	CASSFLPPTGNGYTF
TRBV6-5	NA	NA	14	TRBJ1-1	TGTGCCAGCAGTTACGACATAGTGAACACTGAAGCTTTCTTT	CASSYDIVNTEAFF
TRBV21-1	NA	NA	15	TRBJ2-7	TGTGCCAGCAGCATAGATGGAAGACTAGCGGGCGAGCAGTACTTC	CASSIDGRLAGEQYF
TRBV11-2	once	NA	12	TRBJ2-4	TGTGCCAGCAGCGCCGGGGCTGCGATTCAGTACTTC	CASSAGAAIQYF
TRBV7-9	once	NA	14	TRBJ1-2	TGTGCCAGCAGCCTAGACGGCTTTCGAGGCGGCTACACCTTC	CASSLDGFRGGYTF
TRBV7-6	NA	NA	15	TRBJ2-5	TGTGCCAGCAGCTTAGGAGGCGGGGTTCAAGAGACCCAGTACTTC	CASSLGGGVQETQYF
TRBV5-6	NA	TRBD1	14	TRBJ2-7	TGTGCCAGCAGCTTGGACAGGGGTCGCTACGAGCAGTACTTC	CASSLDRGRYEQYF
TRBV7-9	NA	NA	14	TRBJ1-1	TGTGCCAGCAGCTGGGAGGGGTTTATCACTGAAGCTTTCTTT	CASSWEGFITEAFF
TRBV6-4	NA	NA	14	TRBJ1-4	TGTGCCAGCAAGAAGGGTTTTTGGGATGAAAAACTGTTTTTT	CASKKGFWDEKLFF
TRBV4-3	NA	NA	14	TRBJ1-2	TGCGCCAGCAGCCAAGCCAAAGGGTATCTCGGCTACACCTTC	CASSQAKGYLGYTF
TRBV29-1	NA	NA	11	TRBJ2-1	TGCAGCGGCGGGCCATACAATGAGCAGTTCTTC	CSGGPYNEQFF